Described below is a single T cell receptor (beta chain) sequence and its context. Its specificity is unknown. With no T cell sorting beforehand, total RNA was isolated from whole blood. Each sample had eight separate cDNA synthesis reactions. Researchers put TCRalpha and TCRbeta cDNA through two nested PCRs lasting around 15 and 10 cycles. TCRdb reanalyzed the 5' RACE reads, giving one entry per CDR3 protein sequence and no DNA. The listing contains approximately 330,000 distinct CDR3 sequences. Germline-derived CDR1 and CDR2 are SGHRS and YFSETQ. The CDR3 consists of 16 residues. The sample originates from a study of monozygotic twins with inflammatory bowel disease. Study-wide results and limits: No separation of different T cell subtypes was possible.

This receptor was taken from a human donor with ulcerative colitis or Crohn's disease, or a healthy co-twin of an affected twin (not recorded which). The specimen was blood. The chain combines TRBV5-1 with TRBJ1-5; checking the TCRdb D call of TRBD1 is not possible without DNA. CDR3: CASSPVPDRANQPQHF.